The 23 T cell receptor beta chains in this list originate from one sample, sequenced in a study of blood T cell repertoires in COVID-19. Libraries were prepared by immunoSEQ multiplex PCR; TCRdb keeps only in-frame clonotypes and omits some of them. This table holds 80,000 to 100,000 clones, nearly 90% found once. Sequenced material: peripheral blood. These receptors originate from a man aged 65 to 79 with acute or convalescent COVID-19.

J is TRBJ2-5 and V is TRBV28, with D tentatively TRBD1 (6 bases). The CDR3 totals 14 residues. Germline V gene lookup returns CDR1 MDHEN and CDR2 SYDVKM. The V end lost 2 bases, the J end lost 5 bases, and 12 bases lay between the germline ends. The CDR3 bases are TGTGCCAGCAGTTTACCCCAGGGGCGGGAGACCCAGTACTTC. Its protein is CASSLPQGRETQYF.

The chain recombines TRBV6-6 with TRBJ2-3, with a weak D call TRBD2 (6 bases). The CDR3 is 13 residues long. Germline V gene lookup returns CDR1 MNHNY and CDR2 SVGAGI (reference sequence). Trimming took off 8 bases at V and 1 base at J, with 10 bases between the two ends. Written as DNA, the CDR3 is TGTGCCAGCCGGAGGGGTGGCACAGATACGCAGTATTTT. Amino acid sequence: CASRRGGTDTQYF.

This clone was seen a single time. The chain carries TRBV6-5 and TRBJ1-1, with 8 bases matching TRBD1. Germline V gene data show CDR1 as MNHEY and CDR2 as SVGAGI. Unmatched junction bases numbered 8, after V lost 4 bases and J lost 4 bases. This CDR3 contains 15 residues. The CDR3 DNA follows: TGTGCCAGCAGTTCCCCTTTCAGGGGGCCCACTGAAGCTTTCTTT. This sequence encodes CASSSPFRGPTEAFF.

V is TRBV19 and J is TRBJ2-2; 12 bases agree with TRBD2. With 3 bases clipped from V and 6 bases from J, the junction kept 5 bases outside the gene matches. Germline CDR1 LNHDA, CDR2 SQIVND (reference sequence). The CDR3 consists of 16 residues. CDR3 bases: TGTGCCAGTAGTATTTTGGCTAGCGGGGGGGCCGGGGAGCTGTTTTTT. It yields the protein CASSILASGGAGELFF.

This chain's CDR3 is CATSRVQGFHQPQHF. In DNA form, the CDR3 reads TGTGCCACCAGCAGAGTACAGGGATTCCATCAGCCCCAGCATTTT. The genes are TRBV15 and TRBJ1-5; a weak D match, TRBD1 (6 bases). V shed 1 base and J shed 5 bases, with 12 bases lying between them. Germline V CDR1 and CDR2: LNHNV, YYDKDF (reference sequence). This CDR3 contains 15 residues.

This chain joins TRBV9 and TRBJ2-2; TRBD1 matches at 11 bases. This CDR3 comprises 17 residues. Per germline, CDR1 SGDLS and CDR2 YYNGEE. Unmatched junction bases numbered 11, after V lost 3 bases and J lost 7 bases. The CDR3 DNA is TGTGCCAGCAGCGGCCGGGTGGGACAGGGGGTGAACGGGGAGCTGTTTTTT. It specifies CASSGRVGQGVNGELFF.

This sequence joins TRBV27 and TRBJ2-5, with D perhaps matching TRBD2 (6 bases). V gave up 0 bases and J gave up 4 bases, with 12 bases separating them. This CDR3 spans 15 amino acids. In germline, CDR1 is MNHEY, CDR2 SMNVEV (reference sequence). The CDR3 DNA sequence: TGTGCCAGCAGTTTATCGAGGCAGGGAGGAGAGACCCAGTACTTC. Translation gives CASSLSRQGGETQYF.

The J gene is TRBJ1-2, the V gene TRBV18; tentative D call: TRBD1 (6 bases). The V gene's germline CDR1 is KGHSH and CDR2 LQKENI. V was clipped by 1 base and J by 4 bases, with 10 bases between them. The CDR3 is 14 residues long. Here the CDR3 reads CASSPQGQGYGYTF. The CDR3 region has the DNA TGTGCCAGCTCACCACAGGGACAAGGCTATGGCTACACCTTC.

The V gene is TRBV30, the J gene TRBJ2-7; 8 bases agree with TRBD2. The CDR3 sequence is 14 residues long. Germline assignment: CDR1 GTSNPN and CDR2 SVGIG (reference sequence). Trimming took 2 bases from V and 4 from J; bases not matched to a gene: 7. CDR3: CAWSTGRGAYEQYF. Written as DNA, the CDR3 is TGTGCCTGGAGTACTGGGCGGGGGGCGTACGAGCAGTACTTC.

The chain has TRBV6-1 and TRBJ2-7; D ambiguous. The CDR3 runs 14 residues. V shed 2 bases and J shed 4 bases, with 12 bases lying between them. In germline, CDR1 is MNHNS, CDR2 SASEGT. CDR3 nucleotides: TGTGCCAGCAGTGAACCCAGGTTCGGTTACGAGCAGTACTTC. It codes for CASSEPRFGYEQYF.

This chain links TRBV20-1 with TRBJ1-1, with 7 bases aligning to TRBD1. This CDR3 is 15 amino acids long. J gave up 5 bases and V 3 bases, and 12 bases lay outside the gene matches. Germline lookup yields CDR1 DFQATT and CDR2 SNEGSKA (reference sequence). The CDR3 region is CSASRSGGRYTEAFF. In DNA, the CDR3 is TGCAGTGCTAGTCGGTCAGGGGGTCGTTATACTGAAGCTTTCTTT.

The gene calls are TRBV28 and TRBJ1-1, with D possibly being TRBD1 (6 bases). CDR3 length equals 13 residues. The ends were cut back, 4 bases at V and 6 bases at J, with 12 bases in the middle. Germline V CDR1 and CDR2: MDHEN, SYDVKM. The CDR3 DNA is TGTGCCAGCAGTTGGTTGGGGGCTGCTGAAGCTTTCTTT. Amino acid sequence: CASSWLGAAEAFF.

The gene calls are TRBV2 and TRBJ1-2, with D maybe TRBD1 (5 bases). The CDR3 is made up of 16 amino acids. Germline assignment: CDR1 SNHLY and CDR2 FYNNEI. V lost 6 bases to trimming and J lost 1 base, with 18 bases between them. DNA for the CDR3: TGTGCCAGCAGCAGCACTGGGAGGGGCGGTAACTATGGCTACACCTTC. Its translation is CASSSTGRGGNYGYTF.

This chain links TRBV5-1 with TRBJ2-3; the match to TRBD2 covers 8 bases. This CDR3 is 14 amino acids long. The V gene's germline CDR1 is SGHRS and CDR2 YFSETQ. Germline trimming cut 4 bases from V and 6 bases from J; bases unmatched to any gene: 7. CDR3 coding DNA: TGCGCCAGCAGCCCCGGGGGGGCCCTGGATACGCAGTATTTT. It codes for CASSPGGALDTQYF.

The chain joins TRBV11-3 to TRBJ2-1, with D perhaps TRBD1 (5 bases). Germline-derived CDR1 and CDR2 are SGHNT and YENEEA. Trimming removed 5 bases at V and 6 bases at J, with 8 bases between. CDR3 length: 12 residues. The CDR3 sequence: CASSRQGNEQFF. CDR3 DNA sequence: TGTGCCAGCAGCCGGCAGGGCAATGAGCAGTTCTTC.

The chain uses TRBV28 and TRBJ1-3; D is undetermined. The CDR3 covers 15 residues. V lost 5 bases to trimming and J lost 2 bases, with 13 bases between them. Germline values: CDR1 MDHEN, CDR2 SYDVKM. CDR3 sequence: CASSLTASAGNTIYF. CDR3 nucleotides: TGTGCCAGCAGTCTCACCGCTAGTGCTGGAAACACCATATATTTT. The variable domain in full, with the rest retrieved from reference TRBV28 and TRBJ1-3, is DVKVTQSSRYLVKRTGEKVFLECVQDMDHENMFWYRQDPGLGLRLIYFSYDVKMKEKGDIPEGYSVSREKKERFSLILESASTNQTSMYLCASSLTASAGNTIYFGEGSWLTVV.

The CDR3 loop reads CASSSAAGQETQYF. In nucleotides, the CDR3 is TGTGCCAGCAGCTCCGCTGCGGGCCAAGAGACCCAGTACTTC. This chain uses TRBV7-9 with TRBJ2-5, with a possible D match to TRBD2 (5 bases). V was cut by 4 bases and J by 1 base, with 10 bases left in between. The CDR3 has 14 amino acids. CDR1 SEHNR and CDR2 FQNEAQ come from the germline V gene (reference sequence).

CDR3 amino acids: CAWSVHGREAGELFF. The CDR3 region has the DNA TGTGCCTGGAGTGTACACGGGCGGGAGGCCGGGGAGCTGTTTTTT. The genes are TRBV30 and TRBJ2-2, with 8 bases fitting TRBD2. This CDR3 is 15 amino acids long. The junction had 6 bases not matched to a gene; V was cut back by 0 bases and J by 6 bases. Germline CDR1 GTSNPN, CDR2 SVGIG (reference sequence).

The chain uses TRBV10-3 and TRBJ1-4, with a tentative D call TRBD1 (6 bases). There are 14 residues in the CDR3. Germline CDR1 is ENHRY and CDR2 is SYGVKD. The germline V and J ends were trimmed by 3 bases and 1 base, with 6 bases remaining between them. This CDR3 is CAISDRGTNEKLFF. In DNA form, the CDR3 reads TGTGCCATCAGTGACAGGGGAACTAATGAAAAACTGTTTTTT.

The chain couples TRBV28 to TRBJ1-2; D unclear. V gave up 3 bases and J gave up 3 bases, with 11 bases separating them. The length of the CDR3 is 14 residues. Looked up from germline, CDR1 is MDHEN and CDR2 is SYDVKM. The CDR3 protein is CASSLGGSDYGYTF. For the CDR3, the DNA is TGTGCCAGCAGTTTGGGCGGGTCGGACTATGGCTACACCTTC.

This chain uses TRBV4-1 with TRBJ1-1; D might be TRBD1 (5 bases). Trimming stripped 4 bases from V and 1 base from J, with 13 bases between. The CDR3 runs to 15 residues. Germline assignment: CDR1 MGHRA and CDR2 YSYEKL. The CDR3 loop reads CASSPADTWNTEAFF. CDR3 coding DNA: TGCGCCAGCAGCCCTGCGGACACTTGGAACACTGAAGCTTTCTTT.

The CDR3 DNA follows: TGTGCCAGCTCACCACAGAGACTCCAATCCCCGGAGACCCAGTACTTC. The encoded protein is CASSPQRLQSPETQYF. This chain connects TRBV18 to TRBJ2-5, with D uncertain. Trimming cost V 1 base and J 5 bases, with 17 bases left between them. Germline CDR1 KGHSH, CDR2 LQKENI. CDR3 size: 16 residues.

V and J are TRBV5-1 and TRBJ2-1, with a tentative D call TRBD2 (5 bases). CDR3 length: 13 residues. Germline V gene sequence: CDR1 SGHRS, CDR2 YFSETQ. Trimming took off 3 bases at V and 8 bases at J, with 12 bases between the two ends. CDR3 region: CASSWRSGDEQFF. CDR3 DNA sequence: TGCGCCAGCAGCTGGAGAAGCGGAGATGAGCAGTTCTTC.